This TCR beta chain originates from a study of blood T cell repertoires in COVID-19. Only in-frame clones appear in the TCRdb table, and some are missing; sequencing was by immunoSEQ multiplex PCR. The sample holds under 300,000 clones, approximately 82% seen once. From germline, CDR1 is KGHDR and CDR2 SFDVKD. The CDR3 extends over 12 amino acids. With 8 bases removed from V and 6 bases from J, the gap between germline ends came to 10 bases. This chain links TRBV24-1 with TRBJ2-1; D may be TRBD1 (5 bases). The sample comprised PBMCs or T cells enriched from blood (not recorded which). This TCR derives from a man in his forties who had recovered from COVID-19. The DNA of the CDR3 is TGTGCCACCACGTCCAGGGTCAATGAGCAGTTCTTC. It is translated as CATTSRVNEQFF.